Listed here is a single TCR beta chain. Its specificity is unknown. The sample is drawn from a study of T cell responses to AZD1222 COVID-19 vaccine. About the study: Second doses were pooled across both intervals (about 4 or about 12 weeks).

CDR1 is WSHSY, CDR2 SAAADI, per germline. Trimming removed 2 bases at V and 7 bases at J, with 12 bases between. The CDR3 consists of 13 residues. Study-wide results and caveats: Spike-specific TCR repertoires showed rising breadth and depth after two AZD1222 doses. Donors in the cohort were predominantly white British and more often female, and clonal diversity was possibly underestimated.

This table comes from immunoSEQ multiplex PCR, and its TCRdb copy is limited to in-frame clones, with some not included. This repertoire shows about 180,000 clones, 88% found once; its top ten account for roughly 7.7%. The V and J genes are TRBV10-2 and TRBJ2-7, with D uncertain. The sequence was obtained from an adult in good health. The specimen comprised peripheral blood, sampled on day 0 of AZD1222 vaccination. The CDR3 sequence is CASSEDRVIEQYF. CDR3 sequence (DNA): TGCGCCAGCAGTGAGGATAGGGTTATAGAGCAGTACTTC.